This T cell receptor beta chain appears in the sequencing data of a study of shared clonotypes between healthy human individuals. Study results and caveats: Naive CD4 clonotypes were shared across a handful of donors at approximately 5.3%.

This CDR3 has 16 amino acids. V lost 3 bases and J 2 bases, leaving 15 bases between the germline ends. The germline V gene encodes CDR1 MNHEY and CDR2 SVGAGI. Assay used: immunoSEQ multiplex PCR; TCRdb lists only in-frame clones, some missing. The repertoire holds about 1.5 million clones, with around 98% as singletons. This clone was detected only once. Its specificity is unknown. The chain carries TRBV6-5 and TRBJ2-3; D might be TRBD1 (6 bases). This clonotype was obtained from a man younger than 45 in good health. What was sequenced was naive CD4+ T cells sorted from blood. The subset is: CD45RA+ positively selected. DNA of the CDR3: TGTGCCAGCAGTTATTCCCCCGTGGGACACACAGATACGCAGTATTTT. The encoded protein is CASSYSPVGHTDTQYF.